The sequence of this T cell receptor (beta chain) was determined in a study of blood T cells in healthy people across ages. The sample holds one count of this clonotype. Its antigen is not identified. Using a J-beta primer mix together with a sample-barcoded 5' primer, a second PCR was run for roughly 7 to 12 cycles. A template-switch adaptor with 12 random nucleotides tagged each cDNA molecule. TCRdb redid the calling of the 5' RACE reads with MiXCR, one entry per CDR3 protein. This table has almost 800,000 distinct CDR3 sequences, 58% appearing once. Findings and limits, study-wide: Whereas aged donors had fewer naive CD4+ cells, long-lived donors had more of them and higher diversity. TCR beta diversity per million T cells fell roughly linearly with age.

The germline V gene has CDR1 SEHNR and CDR2 FQNEAQ (reference sequence). The CDR3 length is 13 residues. V was trimmed by 0 bases and J by 7 bases, leaving 7 bases between them. The chain couples TRBV7-9 to TRBJ1-5, with unresolved D. This receptor was taken from a man aged 30-40 years in good health. Material: blood. The DNA for the CDR3 is TGTGCCAGCAGCTTAGCGCCGGAACAGCCCCAGCATTTT. This gives the protein CASSLAPEQPQHF.